Listed below are T cell receptor beta chains from one sample, sequenced in a study of CD8 T cells in ankylosing spondylitis. TCRdb fed the 5' RACE reads into MiXCR, producing one record per CDR3 protein. The sample records roughly 670,000 distinct CDR3 sequences, 19% being singletons. The sequenced sample consisted of blood, either unsorted or a sorted T cell fraction (not recorded which). The receptors originated from a male donor with ankylosing spondylitis. CDR3s include the opening cysteine and the closing phenylalanine or tryptophan. The D gene is left open where the match is weak. The size field is filled for only some rows; it gives once, few, many or a size class.

V	size	D	J	CDR3	DNA
TRBV7-9	-	-	TRBJ1-5	CASSSRGGGEDQPQHF	TGTGCCAGCAGCTCCCGGGGAGGGGGAGAGGATCAGCCCCAGCATTTT
TRBV7-2	many	-	TRBJ2-3	CASSLGPGFDTQYF	TGTGCCAGCAGCTTAGGGCCGGGTTTCGATACGCAGTATTTT
TRBV3-1	-	-	TRBJ2-7	CASSQFSGTYEQYF	TGTGCCAGCAGCCAATTCTCAGGGACCTACGAGCAGTACTTC
TRBV12-3/TRBV12-4	few	TRBD2	TRBJ2-1	CASSPPGGSGYNEQFF	TGTGCCAGCAGCCCTCCGGGGGGTAGCGGATACAATGAGCAGTTCTTC
TRBV7-2	once	TRBD2	TRBJ2-3	CASSLRGSGSTDTQYF	TGTGCCAGCAGCCTCCGGGGTAGCGGGAGCACAGATACGCAGTATTTT
TRBV13	few	-	TRBJ2-5	CASTLGGGRETQYF	TGTGCCAGCACCTTGGGGGGCGGACGGGAGACCCAGTACTTC
TRBV4-3	-	-	TRBJ2-7	CASSQVLDSYEQYF	TGCGCCAGCAGCCAAGTTTTAGATTCCTACGAGCAGTACTTC
TRBV11-2	few	-	TRBJ1-4	CASSARTMEKLFF	TGTGCCAGCAGTGCCCGGACGATGGAAAAACTGTTTTTT
TRBV7-9	few	TRBD1	TRBJ1-1	CASSRPGGTEAFF	TGTGCCAGCAGCCGTCCAGGGGGCACTGAAGCTTTCTTT
TRBV20-1	-	-	TRBJ2-7	CSARRGGVGALGEQYF	TGCAGTGCTAGGCGAGGGGGTGTGGGGGCCCTCGGCGAGCAGTACTTC
TRBV20-1	-	TRBD1	TRBJ1-3	CSASGDRASSGNTIYF	TGCAGTGCTAGCGGGGACAGGGCCAGCTCTGGAAACACCATATATTTT
TRBV20-1	-	TRBD1	TRBJ2-7	CSAMDRLAYEQYF	TGCAGTGCCATGGACAGGCTAGCCTACGAGCAGTACTTC
TRBV10-3	few	-	TRBJ1-3	CAISERWGNVAIYF	TGTGCCATCAGTGAGCGGTGGGGGAACGTCGCCATATATTTT
TRBV28	few	-	TRBJ1-1	CASSLIWGGNTEAFF	TGTGCCAGCAGTTTAATATGGGGGGGTAACACTGAAGCTTTCTTT
TRBV7-9	-	-	TRBJ1-1	CASSYTGTEAFF	TGTGCCAGCAGCTACACGGGGACTGAAGCTTTCTTT
TRBV7-6	once	TRBD1	TRBJ2-7	CASSSRPGQPYEQYF	TGTGCCAGCAGCTCCCGGCCGGGACAGCCTTACGAGCAGTACTTC
TRBV5-1	few	-	TRBJ2-5	CASSYDGETQYF	TGCGCCAGCAGCTATGATGGAGAGACCCAGTACTTC
TRBV11-2	-	TRBD2	TRBJ2-7	CASSLPGTSGTYEQYF	TGTGCCAGCAGCCTCCCCGGGACTAGCGGCACCTACGAGCAGTACTTC
TRBV25-1	-	-	TRBJ2-2	CASRRPITGELFF	TGTGCCAGCAGGAGACCAATCACCGGGGAGCTGTTTTTT
TRBV6-5	once	TRBD2	TRBJ2-1	CASSYGLAGSSSYNEQFF	TGTGCCAGCAGTTACGGGCTAGCGGGTAGTAGCTCCTACAATGAGCAGTTCTTC
TRBV24-1	few	TRBD1	TRBJ1-1	CATRPATGLTEAFF	TGTGCCACCAGGCCCGCGACAGGGCTTACTGAAGCTTTCTTT
TRBV5-1	-	-	TRBJ2-3	CASLDSGDTQYF	TGCGCCAGTCTAGACAGTGGAGATACGCAGTATTTT
TRBV4-3	-	-	TRBJ2-5	CASSQDMGTETQYF	TGCGCCAGCAGCCAAGATATGGGAACAGAGACCCAGTACTTC
TRBV7-2	few	-	TRBJ2-2	CASSLMGADTGELFF	TGTGCCAGCAGCTTAATGGGGGCAGACACCGGGGAGCTGTTTTTT
TRBV20-1	-	-	TRBJ2-7	CSARGADPPGYEQYF	TGCAGTGCTAGAGGTGCGGACCCTCCTGGGTACGAGCAGTACTTC
TRBV5-1	few	-	TRBJ1-6	CASSLVQENSPLHF	TGCGCCAGCAGCTTGGTGCAGGAGAATTCACCCCTCCACTTT
TRBV5-1	few	TRBD1	TRBJ2-7	CASGRDRYEQYF	TGCGCCAGCGGCCGGGACAGATACGAGCAGTACTTC
TRBV30	-	-	TRBJ2-2	CAWSIGGELFF	TGTGCCTGGAGTATAGGCGGGGAGCTGTTTTTT
TRBV6-5	-	-	TRBJ2-2	CASSYKRRNTGELFF	TGTGCCAGCAGTTACAAGCGGAGAAACACCGGGGAGCTGTTTTTT
TRBV29-1	-	TRBD2	TRBJ2-1	CSVLREAGNYNEQFF	TGCAGCGTCCTCCGGGAAGCGGGAAACTACAATGAGCAGTTCTTC
TRBV15	many	TRBD1	TRBJ1-1	CATSTGQVSFEAFF	TGTGCCACCAGCACGGGACAGGTGAGCTTTGAAGCTTTCTTT
TRBV4-3	few	-	TRBJ2-2	CASSEAMGGWTGELFF	TGCGCCAGCAGCGAAGCCATGGGGGGATGGACCGGGGAGCTGTTTTTT